The entry below describes one TCR beta chain. The antigen is not known. Germline V CDR1 and CDR2: MNHEY, SMNVEV (reference sequence). The CDR3 consists of 17 residues. V was trimmed by 6 bases and J by 2 bases, leaving 22 bases between them. These data come from a study of OX40 agonist ivuxolimab in advanced cancers. Study-wide context: One patient with hepatocellular carcinoma and two with cutaneous melanoma, three in all, had partial responses.

Using immunoSEQ multiplex PCR, the repertoire was profiled, and TCRdb retains in-frame clones only, with some absent. The sample has approximately 57,000 clones, roughly four fifths seen once; the top ten hold 0.75% to 0.8%. Study conclusions and caveats: Antigen targets of the expanded peripheral T cells went undetermined.

The sequence was obtained from an adult with an advanced solid tumor such as melanoma, head and neck, liver or kidney cancer. The specimen was CD4+ or CD8+ T cells sorted from blood, collected in a trial of the OX40 agonist ivuxolimab. The chain has TRBV27 and TRBJ1-2, with a tentative D call TRBD1 (6 bases). The CDR3 sequence: CASSPLAGTQGNYGYTF. CDR3 nucleotide sequence: TGTGCCAGCAGCCCCTTAGCGGGGACACAAGGGAACTATGGCTACACCTTC.